This TCR beta chain was found in a study of blood T cells in healthy people across ages. A second PCR of roughly 7 to 11 cycles used a sample-barcoded 5' primer and a J-beta primer mix. Using its own MiXCR run on the 5' RACE reads, TCRdb lists one record per CDR3 protein. Found here are around 1.7 million distinct CDR3 sequences, 28% of them singletons; the top ten hold 7.7%. Each donor had approximately 10 milliliters of peripheral blood drawn. PBMCs were isolated at a quantity of at least 6.5 million per sample. The authors extracted at least 5.5 micrograms of total RNA per sample. CDR3 length equals 20 residues.

The sample was blood. The sequence came from a woman aged 30 to 39 in good health. This rearrangement joins TRBV21-1 to TRBJ2-6; TRBD1 is taken as the D call from the table, unchecked against the DNA. TRBV21-1 is reported as a pseudogene. The CDR3 loop is CASSKELRPAPGTGANVLTF. In DNA form, the CDR3 reads TGTGCCAGCAGCAAAGAGTTGAGGCCAGCGCCTGGGACTGGGGCCAACGTCCTGACTTTC.